This entry concerns a single TCR beta chain. No antigen is known for it. CDR1 is KGHSH and CDR2 is LQKENI in the germline V gene. The V and J ends lost 2 bases and 8 bases respectively, with 9 bases between them. The CDR3 runs to 12 residues. MiXCR, run by TCRdb on the 5' RACE reads, gives a single entry per CDR3 protein. The sample lists hundreds of thousands of distinct CDR3 sequences; roughly a sixth were seen once. This sample was included in a study of T cells after yellow fever vaccination. Overall study: Those fractions that held only low numbers of cells were prepared using the SMART-Seq v4 Ultra Low Input RNA kit.

General study points: The secondary T-cell response peaked on day 5, not day 15, but was weaker. Reappearance after the booster was seen for most primary-vaccination clones, at roughly 96% CD4 and more than 80% CD8.

The material was PBMCs, obtained before the yellow fever booster vaccination. The rearrangement uses TRBV18 and TRBJ1-2; D is ambiguous. The source is a man aged 18 to 29 who received the YFV17D yellow fever vaccine. The CDR3 coding sequence is TGTGCCAGCTCACCAGTAACGGGAGGCTACACCTTC. This sequence encodes CASSPVTGGYTF.